This T cell receptor beta chain was sequenced during a study of blood T cells in healthy people across ages. Study background: Template switching retrieved approximately one barcoded beta molecule for each two T cells.

The CDR3 is 14 residues long. Trimming shortened V by 6 bases and J by 4 bases, and 15 bases separated the two germline ends. Every donor provided 8.5 to 10 milliliters of peripheral blood. Through a sample-barcoded 5' primer and a J-beta primer mix, a second PCR was run for about 6 to 12 cycles. A template-switch adaptor with 12 random nucleotides tagged each cDNA molecule. TCRdb used MiXCR to reprocess the 5' RACE reads, holding one entry per CDR3 protein. The sample comprises about 1.6 million distinct CDR3 sequences, roughly 30% of which are singletons, and about 11% rests with the top ten. V is TRBV12-3 or TRBV12-4 and J is TRBJ1-2; TRBD1 might be the D (5 bases). The receptor was derived from a young woman in good health. Sequencing input: blood. The CDR3 spells CASRLHRTGYGYTF. CDR3 nucleotide sequence: TGTGCCAGCAGACTTCACAGGACCGGCTATGGCTACACCTTC.